Listed here are 8 T cell receptor beta chains from one sample, sequenced in a study of blood T cells in healthy people across ages. A second PCR, run for roughly 7 to 11 cycles, used a sample-barcoded 5' primer plus a J-beta primer mix. TCRdb recomputed calls from the 5' RACE reads with MiXCR, one row per CDR3 protein. Here the sample spans about 800,000 distinct CDR3 sequences, 55% to 70% being singletons. Sequencing used blood. All receptors come from a man younger than 40 in good health.

This sequence joins TRBV11-1 and TRBJ2-1; D remains unclear. The germline V gene encodes CDR1 SGHAT and CDR2 FQDESV (reference sequence). V was clipped by 1 base and J by 7 bases, with 20 bases between them. The CDR3 totals 17 residues. The CDR3 reads CASSLGAEGPLGNEQFF. CDR3 nucleotide sequence: TGTGCCAGCAGCTTAGGGGCCGAAGGGCCCCTGGGTAATGAGCAGTTCTTC.

V usage is TRBV12-3 or TRBV12-4 and J usage is TRBJ1-5; 7 bases are a match to TRBD1. This CDR3 contains 15 residues. V shed 5 bases and J 5 bases; nucleotides not matched to a gene: 9. CDR3 coding DNA: TGTGCCAGCAGTATCCAGGACAGGCGCGATCAGCCCCAGCATTTT. As protein: CASSIQDRRDQPQHF.

A word on this clonotype: At one boundary the junction diverges from the germline segment, which might be a read error. V gene TRBV24-1 combines with J gene TRBJ2-1; D not resolved. CDR1 and CDR2 (germline): KGHDR, SFDVKD. CDR3 size: 12 residues. CDR3 coding DNA: TGTGCCACGCATCGGACCTACAATGGGCAGTTCTTC. The encoded protein is CATHRTYNGQFF.

Many counts were recorded for this clonotype. The chain carries TRBV24-1 and TRBJ2-7, with D tentatively TRBD1 (5 bases). The CDR3 contains 12 residues. Trimming removed 5 bases at V and 1 base at J, with 5 bases between. Germline values: CDR1 KGHDR, CDR2 SFDVKD. The CDR3 protein is CATSAGSYEQYF. CDR3 nucleotide sequence: TGTGCCACCAGTGCAGGGTCCTACGAGCAGTACTTC.

The chain has TRBV20-1 and TRBJ2-3, with 12 bases identical to TRBD2. Trimming cost V 5 bases and J 3 bases; bases outside gene matches: 3. The CDR3 extends over 14 amino acids. Germline-derived CDR1 and CDR2 are DFQATT and SNEGSKA (reference sequence). CDR3 in amino acids: CSALAGGETDTQYF. The CDR3 DNA sequence: TGCAGTGCTCTAGCGGGAGGGGAAACAGATACGCAGTATTTT.

J is TRBJ2-3 and V is TRBV30, with 7 bases lining up with TRBD1. J lost 1 base, V lost 2 bases, and 3 bases had no gene match. The CDR3 covers 14 residues. Germline V CDR1 and CDR2: GTSNPN, SVGIG (reference sequence). The DNA of the CDR3 is TGTGCCTGGAGTAGGGGGCTCGGCACAGATACGCAGTATTTT. Translated, it gives CAWSRGLGTDTQYF. Combining the CDR3 with reference TRBV30 and TRBJ2-3 gives the whole variable domain SQTIHQWPATLVQPVGSPLSLECTVEGTSNPNLYWYRQAAGRGLQLLFYSVGIGQISSEVPQNLSASRPQDRQFILSSKKLLLSDSGFYLCAWSRGLGTDTQYFGPGTRLTVL.

As for this clonotype: Mismatch with germline at one junction end may stem from a read error. J is TRBJ1-2 and V is TRBV7-9; D is uncertain. The CDR3 is 14 residues long. CDR1 and CDR2 (germline): SEHNR, FQNEAQ (reference sequence). Written as DNA, the CDR3 is TGTGCCAGCGGCTTAGTTTGGGGAAACTATGGCTACACCTTC. Translating gives CASGLVWGNYGYTF.

The chain links TRBV29-1 to TRBJ2-7, with a tentative D call TRBD1 (7 bases). Germline values: CDR1 SQVTM, CDR2 ANQGSEA. The CDR3 totals 13 residues. Deletions cut 6 bases from V and 3 bases from J, with 15 bases between. The CDR3 DNA sequence: TGCAGCGTCGGGGGACAGAATTACTACGAGCAGTACTTC. Protein product: CSVGGQNYYEQYF.